The T cell receptor beta chain under discussion was sequenced for a study of CD8+CD57+ T cells in acquired aplastic anemia. Whole-study context: DNA from sorted CD4+ and CD8+ cells averaged about 3.2 ug. The study obtained approximately 11 million reads on average for CD4+ cells from healthy donors.

CDR3 length: 15 residues. After removal of 4 bases from V and 7 bases from J, the junction contained 7 bases not matched to a gene. Germline lookup yields CDR1 SEHNR and CDR2 FQNEAQ (reference sequence). Researchers used genomic DNA as the template to profile TCR beta VDJ and CDR3. TCRdb passed the reads through MiXCR, listing each CDR3 protein once. This table holds some 120,000 distinct CDR3 sequences, 48% found once. This TCR was recovered from a human donor in good health, serving as a control. The chain uses TRBV7-9 and TRBJ1-6; TRBD1 aligns across 7 bases. The sample consisted of sorted CD4+, CD8+, or CD8+CD57+ T cells (not recorded which) from PBMCs. In nucleotides, the CDR3 is TGTGCCAGCAGCTCCACCGGGACAGTGAATTCACCCCTCCACTTT. Its translation: CASSSTGTVNSPLHF.